This TCR beta chain derives from a study of CD8+ T cells in alopecia areata. About the research overall: Treated individuals took tofacitinib by mouth, 5 to 10 mg twice daily. Treated patients' severity was scored by percentage of affected scalp area.

Sequencing relied on a cDNA template that was reverse transcribed from extracted RNA. Repertoires were generated with immunoSEQ multiplex PCR, while TCRdb's copy carries only in-frame clones and drops some. The data show over 150,000 clones, with 55% to 70% seen just once and around 3.2% held by the top ten. Details on this clone: Its antigen is undetermined.

Study-wide findings and caveats: Researchers say the link of baseline CD8+ expansion to response remains uncertain, with one nonresponder.

Germline assignment: CDR1 SNHLY and CDR2 FYNNEI. The CDR3 is made up of 14 amino acids. Trimming cost V 7 bases and J 0 bases, with 10 bases left between them. Specified treatment: oral pan-JAK inhibitor, 5-10 mg twice daily. The material sequenced was CD4+ T cells sorted from blood, taken at week 4, from a patient treated with tofacitinib. This TCR was recovered from a human donor with alopecia areata. The chain carries TRBV2 and TRBJ1-3; D ambiguous. The chain's CDR3 is CASMSFGSGNTIYF. Here the CDR3 DNA reads TGTGCCAGCATGTCCTTCGGCTCTGGAAACACCATATATTTT. The full variable domain, in which reference TRBV2 and TRBJ1-3 provide the parts outside the CDR3, is EPEVTQTPSHQVTQMGQEVILRCVPISNHLYFYWYRQILGQKVEFLVSFYNNEISEKSEIFDDQFSVERPDGSNFTLKIRSTKLEDSAMYFCASMSFGSGNTIYFGEGSWLTVV.